Listed below are T cell receptor beta chains from one sample, sequenced in a study of blood T cell repertoires in COVID-19. Data came from immunoSEQ multiplex PCR; TCRdb stores just in-frame clones and leaves some out. The repertoire holds about 270,000 clones, with 89% as singletons. Sequenced: peripheral blood. Receptors were obtained from a man aged 45-65 years with acute or convalescent COVID-19. The CDR3 runs from the conserved cysteine through the conserved F or W. Fields, in order: V gene, clone size, J gene, CDR3 length, D gene, CDR3 protein, CDR3 DNA. D genes are given only for firm matches. Size tells how often a clone was seen (once, few, many) or the class of an expanded clone, and some rows leave it out.

V gene: TRBV5-8
clone size: once
J gene: TRBJ2-7
CDR3 length: 14
D gene: TRBD2
CDR3 protein: CASSLQAGAYEQYF
CDR3 DNA: TGTGCCAGCAGCTTGCAGGCGGGGGCCTACGAGCAGTACTTC

V gene: TRBV9
clone size: -
J gene: TRBJ1-6
CDR3 length: 14
D gene: -
CDR3 protein: CASSARHGNSPLHF
CDR3 DNA: TGTGCCAGCAGCGCTCGACACGGTAATTCACCCCTCCACTTT

V gene: TRBV10-3
clone size: -
J gene: TRBJ2-7
CDR3 length: 15
D gene: TRBD2
CDR3 protein: CAITPGLAGGYEQYF
CDR3 DNA: TGTGCCATCACCCCGGGACTAGCGGGGGGATACGAGCAGTACTTC

V gene: TRBV10-3
clone size: -
J gene: TRBJ1-1
CDR3 length: 11
D gene: -
CDR3 protein: CAIRVGTEAFF
CDR3 DNA: TGTGCCATCAGGGTCGGGACTGAAGCTTTCTTT

V gene: TRBV4-2
clone size: -
J gene: TRBJ1-3
CDR3 length: 17
D gene: -
CDR3 protein: CASSQDPAGSSGNTIYF
CDR3 DNA: TGTGCCAGCAGCCAAGATCCCGCGGGATCCTCTGGAAACACCATATATTTT

V gene: TRBV10-3
clone size: -
J gene: TRBJ2-1
CDR3 length: 14
D gene: TRBD2
CDR3 protein: CAISGAGGYNEQFF
CDR3 DNA: TGTGCCATCAGTGGGGCGGGGGGATACAATGAGCAGTTCTTC

V gene: TRBV5-1
clone size: -
J gene: TRBJ1-1
CDR3 length: 13
D gene: TRBD1
CDR3 protein: CASSQGQGARAFF
CDR3 DNA: TGCGCCAGCAGCCAGGGACAGGGGGCGCGAGCTTTCTTT

V gene: TRBV13
clone size: once
J gene: TRBJ2-1
CDR3 length: 13
D gene: -
CDR3 protein: CASSLGPGDEQFF
CDR3 DNA: TGTGCCAGCAGCTTAGGACCGGGGGATGAGCAGTTCTTC

V gene: TRBV11-2
clone size: -
J gene: TRBJ2-5
CDR3 length: 14
D gene: -
CDR3 protein: CASSARTVQETQYF
CDR3 DNA: TGTGCCAGCAGCGCCAGGACAGTTCAAGAGACCCAGTACTTC

V gene: TRBV15
clone size: few
J gene: TRBJ1-1
CDR3 length: 15
D gene: TRBD1
CDR3 protein: CATSRADRGKTEAFF
CDR3 DNA: TGTGCCACCAGCAGAGCCGACAGGGGAAAGACTGAAGCTTTCTTT

V gene: TRBV27
clone size: -
J gene: TRBJ1-5
CDR3 length: 13
D gene: TRBD1
CDR3 protein: CASSSLGGQDQHF
CDR3 DNA: TGTGCCAGCAGTTCCCTTGGGGGACAGGACCAGCATTTT

V gene: TRBV19
clone size: -
J gene: TRBJ1-5
CDR3 length: 13
D gene: -
CDR3 protein: CASSGGVNQPQHF
CDR3 DNA: TGTGCCAGTAGTGGAGGGGTTAATCAGCCCCAGCATTTT

V gene: TRBV5-4
clone size: -
J gene: TRBJ1-2
CDR3 length: 12
D gene: TRBD1
CDR3 protein: CASSQGQKDYTF
CDR3 DNA: TGTGCCAGCAGTCAGGGACAGAAGGACTACACCTTC

V gene: TRBV9
clone size: -
J gene: TRBJ2-3
CDR3 length: 15
D gene: TRBD1
CDR3 protein: CASSAQGDEADTQYF
CDR3 DNA: TGTGCCAGCAGCGCCCAGGGGGATGAGGCAGATACGCAGTATTTT

V gene: TRBV27
clone size: -
J gene: TRBJ1-3
CDR3 length: 14
D gene: -
CDR3 protein: CASSLAGAGNTIYF
CDR3 DNA: TGTGCCAGCAGTTTAGCCGGTGCTGGAAACACCATATATTTT

V gene: TRBV6-5
clone size: few
J gene: TRBJ1-2
CDR3 length: 14
D gene: TRBD1
CDR3 protein: CASSKDRATYGYTF
CDR3 DNA: TGTGCCAGCAGCAAGGACAGGGCGACCTATGGCTACACCTTC

V gene: TRBV12-3/TRBV12-4
clone size: once
J gene: TRBJ2-7
CDR3 length: 13
D gene: TRBD1
CDR3 protein: CASRRDSRYEQYF
CDR3 DNA: TGTGCCAGCAGGAGGGACAGTCGCTACGAGCAGTACTTC

V gene: TRBV15
clone size: -
J gene: TRBJ1-4
CDR3 length: 15
D gene: TRBD1
CDR3 protein: CATSRGGQGDEKLFF
CDR3 DNA: TGTGCCACCAGCAGAGGGGGACAGGGTGATGAAAAACTGTTTTTT

V gene: TRBV5-6
clone size: -
J gene: TRBJ1-1
CDR3 length: 11
D gene: TRBD1
CDR3 protein: CAGDRAPGAFF
CDR3 DNA: TGTGCCGGGGACAGGGCCCCCGGAGCTTTCTTT

V gene: TRBV19
clone size: -
J gene: TRBJ2-5
CDR3 length: 14
D gene: -
CDR3 protein: CASSTGTWQETQYF
CDR3 DNA: TGTGCCAGTAGCACCGGGACATGGCAAGAGACCCAGTACTTC

V gene: TRBV24-1
clone size: -
J gene: TRBJ2-1
CDR3 length: 13
D gene: -
CDR3 protein: CATSRGYGNEQFF
CDR3 DNA: TGTGCCACCAGTCGCGGGTATGGGAATGAGCAGTTCTTC

V gene: TRBV6-5
clone size: -
J gene: TRBJ1-2
CDR3 length: 14
D gene: -
CDR3 protein: CASTTRGRDYGYTF
CDR3 DNA: TGTGCCAGCACCACTCGGGGTCGTGACTATGGCTACACCTTC

V gene: TRBV7-2
clone size: medium-sized
J gene: TRBJ1-1
CDR3 length: 15
D gene: TRBD1
CDR3 protein: CASSLLYRGSTEAFF
CDR3 DNA: TGTGCCAGCAGCTTATTGTACAGGGGTTCCACTGAAGCTTTCTTT

V gene: TRBV7-3
clone size: -
J gene: TRBJ2-3
CDR3 length: 16
D gene: TRBD2
CDR3 protein: CASSLTSGGAIDTQYF
CDR3 DNA: TGTGCCAGCAGCTTAACGAGCGGGGGGGCCATAGATACGCAGTATTTT

V gene: TRBV11-3
clone size: -
J gene: TRBJ2-3
CDR3 length: 12
D gene: -
CDR3 protein: CASSFPEGTQYF
CDR3 DNA: TGTGCCAGCAGCTTCCCGGAGGGTACGCAGTATTTT

V gene: TRBV24-1
clone size: -
J gene: TRBJ1-5
CDR3 length: 16
D gene: TRBD1
CDR3 protein: CATSDPREGADQPQHF
CDR3 DNA: TGTGCCACCAGTGACCCCCGGGAGGGGGCAGATCAGCCCCAGCATTTT

V gene: TRBV14
clone size: -
J gene: TRBJ2-1
CDR3 length: 16
D gene: -
CDR3 protein: CASSPMLSSSYNEQFF
CDR3 DNA: TGTGCCAGCAGCCCAATGTTGTCTAGCTCCTACAATGAGCAGTTCTTC

V gene: TRBV2
clone size: -
J gene: TRBJ2-7
CDR3 length: 13
D gene: -
CDR3 protein: CASSFPVTYEQYF
CDR3 DNA: TGTGCCAGCAGTTTCCCGGTGACCTACGAGCAGTACTTC

V gene: TRBV19
clone size: -
J gene: TRBJ1-4
CDR3 length: 13
D gene: TRBD1
CDR3 protein: CASDRTGTEKLFF
CDR3 DNA: TGTGCCAGTGACCGGACAGGGACCGAAAAACTGTTTTTT

V gene: TRBV9
clone size: -
J gene: TRBJ2-3
CDR3 length: 17
D gene: TRBD1
CDR3 protein: CASSSHIGQGGTDTQYF
CDR3 DNA: TGTGCCAGCAGCTCACATATCGGACAGGGGGGCACAGATACGCAGTATTTT

V gene: TRBV10-3
clone size: -
J gene: TRBJ1-2
CDR3 length: 14
D gene: -
CDR3 protein: CAISESGGLESYTF
CDR3 DNA: TGTGCCATCAGTGAATCCGGGGGACTTGAAAGCTACACCTTC

V gene: TRBV7-3
clone size: few
J gene: TRBJ2-3
CDR3 length: 15
D gene: -
CDR3 protein: CASSPRLQSTDTQYF
CDR3 DNA: TGTGCCAGCAGCCCCCGACTACAATCCACAGATACGCAGTATTTT

V gene: TRBV7-9
clone size: -
J gene: TRBJ2-7
CDR3 length: 14
D gene: TRBD1
CDR3 protein: CASSPTGGSVEQYF
CDR3 DNA: TGTGCCAGCAGCCCGACAGGGGGCTCCGTCGAGCAGTACTTC

V gene: TRBV2
clone size: once
J gene: TRBJ1-2
CDR3 length: 14
D gene: -
CDR3 protein: CASSGEGHIYGYTF
CDR3 DNA: TGTGCCAGCAGCGGCGAGGGACACATCTATGGCTACACCTTC

V gene: TRBV27
clone size: -
J gene: TRBJ1-1
CDR3 length: 16
D gene: -
CDR3 protein: CASSSGSPGLNTEAFF
CDR3 DNA: TGTGCCAGCAGTTCTGGCAGCCCTGGGCTGAACACTGAAGCTTTCTTT

V gene: TRBV5-1
clone size: -
J gene: TRBJ2-1
CDR3 length: 15
D gene: TRBD2
CDR3 protein: CASSFTSGPYNEQFF
CDR3 DNA: TGCGCCAGCAGCTTTACTAGCGGGCCCTACAATGAGCAGTTCTTC

V gene: TRBV2
clone size: -
J gene: TRBJ2-3
CDR3 length: 12
D gene: -
CDR3 protein: CASSPGLGGQYF
CDR3 DNA: TGTGCCAGCAGCCCAGGGCTGGGAGGGCAGTATTTT

V gene: TRBV10-3
clone size: -
J gene: TRBJ2-7
CDR3 length: 14
D gene: -
CDR3 protein: CAISERQGSYEQYF
CDR3 DNA: TGTGCCATCAGTGAGCGGCAGGGTTCGTACGAGCAGTACTTC

V gene: TRBV7-2
clone size: -
J gene: TRBJ2-3
CDR3 length: 16
D gene: -
CDR3 protein: CASSSAWLGSGYTQYF
CDR3 DNA: TGTGCCAGCAGCTCCGCCTGGCTAGGGAGCGGGTATACGCAGTATTTT

V gene: TRBV6-2/TRBV6-3
clone size: -
J gene: TRBJ2-4
CDR3 length: 16
D gene: TRBD1
CDR3 protein: CASSYSSGGAKNIQYF
CDR3 DNA: TGTGCCAGCAGTTACTCTTCAGGGGGTGCCAAAAACATTCAGTACTTC